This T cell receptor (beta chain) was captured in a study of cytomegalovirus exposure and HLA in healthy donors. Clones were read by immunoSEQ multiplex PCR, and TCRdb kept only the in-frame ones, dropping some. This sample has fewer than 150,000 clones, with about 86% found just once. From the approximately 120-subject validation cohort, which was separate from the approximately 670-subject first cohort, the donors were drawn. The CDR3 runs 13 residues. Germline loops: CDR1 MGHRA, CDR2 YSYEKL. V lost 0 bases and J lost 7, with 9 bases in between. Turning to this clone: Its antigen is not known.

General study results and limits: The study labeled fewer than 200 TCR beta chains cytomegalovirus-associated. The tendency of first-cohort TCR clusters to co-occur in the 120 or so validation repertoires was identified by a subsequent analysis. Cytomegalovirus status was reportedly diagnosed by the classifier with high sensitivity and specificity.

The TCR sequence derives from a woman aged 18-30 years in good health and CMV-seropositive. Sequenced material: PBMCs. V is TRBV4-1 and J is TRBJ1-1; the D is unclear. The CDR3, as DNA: TGCGCCAGCAGCCAAGATTTGGAGAGTGAAGCTTTCTTT. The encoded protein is CASSQDLESEAFF.